The clone carrying this TCR beta chain was observed a few times. The sample originates from a study of PD-1 blockade in mismatch repair-deficient tumors. The CDR3 extends over 13 amino acids. Germline V gene lookup returns CDR1 SQVTM and CDR2 ANQGSEA. After removal of 5 bases from V and 2 bases from J, the junction contained 6 bases not matched to a gene. Libraries were prepared by immunoSEQ multiplex PCR; TCRdb keeps only in-frame clonotypes and omits some of them. The sample lists about 68,000 clones; more than 75% were seen once. Sequenced material: peripheral blood, taken 2 weeks after starting pembrolizumab. This rearrangement joins TRBV29-1 to TRBJ2-7, with 7 bases identical to TRBD2. This receptor was taken from an adult with mismatch repair-deficient cancer. This chain's CDR3 is CSVPSGVTYEQYF. CDR3 bases: TGCAGCGTTCCCAGCGGGGTAACCTACGAGCAGTACTTC.